This TCR beta chain was found in a study of blood T cell repertoires in COVID-19. Across the study: T cells, B-cell-depleted T cells, or PBMCs supplied cDNA or gDNA.

The CDR3 spans 12 residues. Deletions cut 6 bases from V and 4 bases from J, with 7 bases between. Germline CDR1 is MNHEY and CDR2 is SMNVEV (reference sequence). Produced via immunoSEQ multiplex PCR; TCRdb's table is partial and in-frame only. The sample carries about 83,000 clones, around 88% recorded once. The chain carries TRBV27 and TRBJ2-1; a possible D gene is TRBD1 (6 bases). The clonotype comes from a man aged 45-65 years with active COVID-19. Material for sequencing was peripheral blood. Here the CDR3 DNA reads TGTGCCAGCAGGCAGGGGTACAATGAGCAGTTCTTC. This sequence encodes CASRQGYNEQFF.